The 20 T cell receptor beta chains below come from one sample, sequenced in a study of chemoradiotherapy in HPV16-positive cancers. The repertoire was sequenced with immunoSEQ multiplex PCR; TCRdb's copy has only in-frame clones and lacks some. The sample yields about 5,400 clones, 70% to 80% seen once. This specimen was taken from a patient who underwent chemoradiotherapy. Source of these receptors: a human donor with HPV-associated anogenital cancer.

This chain uses TRBV18 with TRBJ2-1, with D unresolved. V lost 1 base and J 5 bases, leaving 3 bases between the germline ends. Germline CDR1 reads KGHSH; CDR2 reads LQKENI. The CDR3 spans 12 residues. The CDR3 is CASSPQDNEQFF. The CDR3 bases are TGTGCCAGCTCACCACAGGACAATGAGCAGTTCTTC.

This clone was counted between two and nine times. The V and J genes are TRBV14 and TRBJ1-1, with unresolved D. This CDR3 has 11 amino acids. V lost 5 bases and J 2 bases, leaving 3 bases between the germline ends. CDR1 and CDR2 (germline): SGHDN, FVKESK. The CDR3 loop is CASSLNTEAFF. The CDR3 bases are TGTGCCAGCAGCTTAAACACTGAAGCTTTCTTT.

The chain has TRBV5-1 and TRBJ2-1, with D maybe TRBD1 (6 bases). V was cut by 4 bases and J by 1 base, with 27 bases left in between. The CDR3 covers 20 residues. The germline V gene encodes CDR1 SGHRS and CDR2 YFSETQ. The CDR3: CASSAYTGTMWVVSYNEQFF. The CDR3 DNA reads as TGCGCCAGCAGCGCTTATACCGGGACAATGTGGGTGGTGTCCTACAATGAGCAGTTCTTC.

The chain joins TRBV11-2 to TRBJ1-1; D unresolved. This CDR3 contains 13 residues. Germline V lookup: CDR1 SGHAT, CDR2 FQNNGV. Trimming stripped 7 bases from V and 0 bases from J, with 9 bases between. The CDR3: CASKGRVNTEAFF. The CDR3 DNA follows: TGTGCCAGCAAAGGGCGGGTGAACACTGAAGCTTTCTTT.

The gene calls are TRBV5-1 and TRBJ1-3, with unresolved D. CDR3 length: 14 amino acids. Trimming pared 3 bases from V and 4 bases from J, leaving 11 bases between. Germline CDR1 reads SGHRS; CDR2 reads YFSETQ. Here the CDR3 reads CASSSEAGGNTIYF. CDR3 bases: TGCGCCAGCAGCTCCGAGGCGGGAGGAAACACCATATATTTT.

The V and J genes are TRBV29-1 and TRBJ2-5, with no clear D. V was shortened by 1 base and J by 2 bases, with 17 bases between the two germline ends. Germline CDR1 is SQVTM and CDR2 is ANQGSEA. The CDR3 contains 16 residues. Written as DNA, the CDR3 is TGCAGCGTTGAAGGATCTCCCTGGACCCCACAAGAGACCCAGTACTTC. This sequence encodes CSVEGSPWTPQETQYF.

This sequence joins TRBV4-1 and TRBJ1-5; no firm D call. The CDR3 length is 16 residues. Trimming took 1 base from V and 5 from J, leaving 15 bases between them. The germline V gene encodes CDR1 MGHRA and CDR2 YSYEKL. The CDR3: CASSQGFGRPDQPQHF. The CDR3 DNA reads TGCGCCAGCAGCCAAGGGTTTGGGAGGCCCGATCAGCCCCAGCATTTT.

This chain joins TRBV7-9 and TRBJ2-3; no clear D gene. Deletions cut 5 bases from V and 1 base from J, with 10 bases between. Germline CDR1 reads SEHNR; CDR2 reads FQNEAQ (reference sequence). There are 14 residues in the CDR3. CDR3 DNA: TGTGCCAGCAGCGACGACGGCCGCACAGATACGCAGTATTTT. Translation: CASSDDGRTDTQYF.

Here the CDR3 reads CASSLPTGSGTEAFF. CDR3 sequence (DNA): TGTGCCAGCAGCTTACCGACAGGGTCGGGCACTGAAGCTTTCTTT. The chain links TRBV5-4 to TRBJ1-1; the match to TRBD1 covers 7 bases. V lost 2 bases to trimming and J lost 4 bases; unmatched junction nucleotides: 8. Germline assignment: CDR1 SGHNT and CDR2 YYREEE (reference sequence). The CDR3 is 15 residues long.

By frequency in the sample, this clone is large. This sequence joins TRBV6-1 and TRBJ1-2; D possibly corresponds to TRBD1 (6 bases). Germline V gene data show CDR1 as MNHNS and CDR2 as SASEGT. V dropped 5 bases and J dropped 5 bases, with 12 bases sitting between them. This CDR3 spans 13 amino acids. CDR3 sequence reads: CASSTRQDYGYTF. The CDR3 coding sequence is TGTGCCAGCAGTACCCGACAGGATTATGGCTACACCTTC.

This clone is classed as large. This sequence joins TRBV25-1 and TRBJ1-3; D not resolved. Looked up from germline, CDR1 is MGHDK and CDR2 is SYGVNS. Trimming left V 5 bases short and J 1 base short, with 12 bases between. The CDR3 is 15 amino acids. The chain's CDR3 is CASSPGWGSGNTIYF. DNA for the CDR3: TGTGCCAGCAGTCCGGGTTGGGGTTCTGGAAACACCATATATTTT.

This clone came up once. The V and J genes are TRBV7-8 and TRBJ1-1; D is unresolved. V lost 0 bases and J lost 1, with 3 bases in between. This CDR3 contains 13 residues. From germline, CDR1 is SGHVS and CDR2 FQNEAQ. The CDR3 DNA sequence: TGTGCCAGCAGCTTAGCCCCGAACACTGAAGCTTTCTTT. It translates to CASSLAPNTEAFF.

The J gene is TRBJ1-1, the V gene TRBV19; TRBD1 might be the D (5 bases). Germline CDR1 is LNHDA and CDR2 is SQIVND (reference sequence). This CDR3 contains 12 residues. The V end was cut by 6 bases, the J end by 6 bases, with 11 bases between. This CDR3 reads CASSSRVSEAFF. The CDR3 DNA is TGTGCCAGTAGCAGCAGGGTTTCTGAAGCTTTCTTT.

The chain uses TRBV2 and TRBJ1-2; TRBD1 agrees at 12 bases. Germline-derived CDR1 and CDR2 are SNHLY and FYNNEI. The junction had 7 bases not matched to a gene; V was cut back by 3 bases and J by 8 bases. The length of the CDR3 is 15 residues. The CDR3 loop is CASSDRDRGQLGYTF. In nucleotides, the CDR3 is TGTGCCAGCAGTGATCGGGACAGGGGGCAGCTAGGCTACACCTTC.

The chain links TRBV6-5 to TRBJ2-3, with D possibly being TRBD1 (9 bases). The V and J ends lost 5 bases and 6 bases respectively, with 18 bases between them. The V gene's germline CDR1 is MNHEY and CDR2 SVGAGI. This CDR3 has 15 residues. The DNA for the CDR3 is TGTGCCAGCAGTCGGGGGGGGACAGGGTGGGATACGCAGTATTTT. Amino acids: CASSRGGTGWDTQYF.

The chain joins TRBV18 to TRBJ1-1; D is possibly TRBD1 (6 bases). There are 16 residues in the CDR3. The germline gives CDR1 KGHSH, CDR2 LQKENI. The germline V and J ends were trimmed by 6 bases and 5 bases, with 22 bases remaining between them. Here the CDR3 reads CASSPQLQGSRTEAFF. As DNA, the CDR3 is TGTGCCAGCTCCCCCCAACTACAGGGAAGTAGGACTGAAGCTTTCTTT.

This chain connects TRBV7-2 to TRBJ1-6; no reliable D call. Trimming took 1 base from V and 8 from J, leaving 12 bases between them. Germline CDR1 and CDR2: SGHTA and FQGNSA. The CDR3 sequence is 15 residues long. The CDR3, as DNA: TGTGCCAGCAGCTTAGGGCGGAGCTGGGATTCACCCCTCCACTTT. This encodes CASSLGRSWDSPLHF.

This clone was counted once. V usage is TRBV6-1 and J usage is TRBJ2-7; perhaps TRBD2 as D (5 bases). V lost 4 bases to trimming and J lost 9 bases, with 10 bases between them. The CDR3 totals 11 residues. Germline V CDR1 and CDR2: MNHNS, SASEGT. The chain's CDR3 is CASSVPRGQYF. DNA for the CDR3: TGTGCCAGCAGTGTCCCCCGGGGGCAGTACTTC.

J is TRBJ1-2 and V is TRBV7-2, with D hard to call. Looked up from germline, CDR1 is SGHTA and CDR2 is FQGNSA. The CDR3 is made up of 11 amino acids. The ends were cut back, 7 bases at V and 8 bases at J, with 11 bases in the middle. This CDR3 is CASTPLGGYTF. In DNA, the CDR3 is TGTGCCAGCACCCCCCTTGGGGGCTACACCTTC.

The chain links TRBV9 to TRBJ1-1; D is possibly TRBD1 (6 bases). The CDR3 is made up of 22 amino acids. V dropped 0 bases and J dropped 3 bases, with 33 bases sitting between them. Germline V gene sequence: CDR1 SGDLS, CDR2 YYNGEE. The CDR3 DNA sequence: TGTGCCAGCAGCGTAGAGGTGTGGGCTGGCCCTTTCATACAGGGCACGGACACTGAAGCTTTCTTT. This codes for CASSVEVWAGPFIQGTDTEAFF.